The 18 T cell receptor beta chains presented below share a single source sample, sequenced in a study of PD-L1 blockade in urothelial cancer. The protocol was immunoSEQ multiplex PCR, while the TCRdb copy is restricted to in-frame clones and leaves out a portion. The sample yields around 53,000 clones, about 85% seen once. Time point denoted: peripheral blood 6 weeks after treatment start. This material consisted of PBMCs, taken around atezolizumab (anti-PD-L1) treatment. These receptors were collected from a man aged 45-65 years with urothelial cancer.

The chain employs TRBV5-6 and TRBJ2-6; D may be TRBD1 (6 bases). Germline CDR1 and CDR2: SGHDT and YYEEEE. This CDR3 contains 18 residues. V dropped 0 bases and J dropped 4 bases, with 17 bases sitting between them. The CDR3 reads CASSLEWDTSLGANVLTF. The CDR3 DNA reads as TGTGCCAGCAGCTTGGAGTGGGACACATCTCTGGGGGCCAACGTCCTGACTTTC.

This chain connects TRBV4-3 to TRBJ2-6; 8 bases map to TRBD1. V lost 0 bases to trimming and J lost 1 base; unmatched junction nucleotides: 2. Looked up from germline, CDR1 is LGHNA and CDR2 is YSLEER. The CDR3 sequence is 17 residues long. The CDR3 protein is CASSQEGQASGANVLTF. In nucleotides, the CDR3 is TGCGCCAGCAGCCAAGAGGGACAGGCTTCTGGGGCCAACGTCCTGACTTTC.

This clone was detected once. CDR3 in DNA: TGCGCCAGCAGCTTGGATGGGACAGTCAATCAGCCCCAGCATTTT. It is translated as CASSLDGTVNQPQHF. The genes are TRBV5-1 and TRBJ1-5, with 7 bases lining up with TRBD1. Looked up from germline, CDR1 is SGHRS and CDR2 is YFSETQ. V was clipped by 0 bases and J by 3 bases; unmatched bases: 3. This CDR3 is 15 amino acids long.

The rearrangement joins TRBV7-8 to TRBJ1-2; D is ambiguous. The CDR3 is 13 residues long. Germline V lookup: CDR1 SGHVS, CDR2 FQNEAQ. V lost 8 bases and J 6 bases, leaving 16 bases between the germline ends. The CDR3 coding sequence is TGTGCCAGCCAACCTGACCCAGGTGATGGCTACACCTTC. It encodes CASQPDPGDGYTF.

The J gene is TRBJ1-6, the V gene TRBV11-2, with no clear D. V was pared by 0 bases and J by 7 bases, with 10 bases between. Per germline, CDR1 SGHAT and CDR2 FQNNGV. The CDR3 consists of 15 residues. DNA of the CDR3: TGTGCCAGCAGCTTAGAATTCGGGGAAAATTCACCCCTCCACTTT. It translates to CASSLEFGENSPLHF.

This chain uses TRBV9 with TRBJ2-2; 12 positions match TRBD2. J lost 3 bases, V lost 1 base, and 4 bases had no gene match. Per the germline V gene, CDR1 is SGDLS and CDR2 is YYNGEE. This CDR3 has 17 amino acids. The CDR3 bases are TGTGCCAGCAGCGTACTAGCGGGGGGGCGGGACACCGGGGAGCTGTTTTTT. Its translation is CASSVLAGGRDTGELFF.

There are a few counts of this clone. The rearrangement joins TRBV6-5 to TRBJ1-1; TRBD1 might be the D (6 bases). CDR1 and CDR2 from the germline V gene are MNHEY and SVGAGI. CDR3 size: 11 residues. The V end lost 5 bases, the J end lost 5 bases, and 6 bases lay between the germline ends. The CDR3: CASSTGTEAFF. The CDR3 DNA sequence: TGTGCCAGCAGTACAGGGACTGAAGCTTTCTTT.

V is TRBV2 and J is TRBJ2-7; 10 bases line up with TRBD1. This CDR3 comprises 15 residues. V dropped 10 bases and J dropped 4; count of bases not matched to a gene: 13. Germline V gene sequence: CDR1 SNHLY, CDR2 FYNNEI. CDR3 loop: CATTSPTGGIYEQYF. The DNA for the CDR3 is TGTGCCACCACCAGCCCGACAGGGGGCATTTACGAGCAGTACTTC. Based on the CDR3 plus reference TRBV2 and TRBJ2-7, the full variable domain is EPEVTQTPSHQVTQMGQEVILRCVPISNHLYFYWYRQILGQKVEFLVSFYNNEISEKSEIFDDQFSVERPDGSNFTLKIRSTKLEDSAMYFCATTSPTGGIYEQYFGPGTRLTVT.

The chain recombines TRBV6-5 with TRBJ2-2, with 7 bases fitting TRBD1. V lost 5 bases and J lost 1; bases outside the gene matches: 4. The CDR3 is 15 amino acids. Germline V lookup: CDR1 MNHEY, CDR2 SVGAGI. The DNA for the CDR3 is TGTGCCAGCAGTAAGACAGGGTTGAACACCGGGGAGCTGTTTTTT. Translated: CASSKTGLNTGELFF.

The chain recombines TRBV5-1 with TRBJ1-2; D might be TRBD1 (6 bases). Germline V gene lookup returns CDR1 SGHRS and CDR2 YFSETQ. The CDR3 totals 15 residues. Trimming removed 0 bases at V and 4 bases at J, with 13 bases between. Here the CDR3 DNA reads TGCGCCAGCAGCTTGGGCAAACAGGGAGCCTATGGCTACACCTTC. Amino acids: CASSLGKQGAYGYTF.

The gene calls are TRBV2 and TRBJ2-2; 8 bases are a match to TRBD2. Germline CDR1 is SNHLY and CDR2 is FYNNEI. The CDR3 sequence is 16 residues long. Trimming at V came to 5 bases and at J to 0 bases, leaving 5 bases not matched to a gene. The CDR3 bases are TGTGCCAGCAGTCCTCGACTAGCGTCGAACACCGGGGAGCTGTTTTTT. Translated, it gives CASSPRLASNTGELFF. The full variable domain, in which reference TRBV2 and TRBJ2-2 provide the parts outside the CDR3, is EPEVTQTPSHQVTQMGQEVILRCVPISNHLYFYWYRQILGQKVEFLVSFYNNEISEKSEIFDDQFSVERPDGSNFTLKIRSTKLEDSAMYFCASSPRLASNTGELFFGEGSRLTVL.

The chain carries TRBV21-1 and TRBJ2-7; the D call TRBD2 from the table was never checked on the DNA. TRBV21-1 represents a pseudogene. This CDR3 spans 15 amino acids. The CDR3 nucleotides are TGTGCCAGCAGCCAGGGACTAGCGGGATTCTACGAGCAGTACTTC. It specifies CASSQGLAGFYEQYF.

This clone was picked up one time. The chain recombines TRBV27 with TRBJ2-1; D may be TRBD1 (6 bases). The V and J ends lost 6 bases and 5 bases respectively, with 20 bases between them. The germline gives CDR1 MNHEY, CDR2 SMNVEV (reference sequence). This CDR3 has 16 amino acids. This CDR3 is CASRPHSNRQDNEQFF. The CDR3 bases are TGTGCCAGCAGACCACACTCCAACCGACAGGACAATGAGCAGTTCTTC.

V gene TRBV19 combines with J gene TRBJ1-5; 10 nucleotides align to TRBD1. CDR1 and CDR2 (germline): LNHDA, SQIVND (reference sequence). This CDR3 contains 16 residues. V was pared by 5 bases and J by 6 bases, with 10 bases of the junction left unmatched. Here the CDR3 reads CASSWDRGASTQPQHF. The CDR3 DNA reads as TGTGCCAGTAGTTGGGACAGGGGAGCGTCAACTCAGCCCCAGCATTTT.

V gene TRBV5-1 combines with J gene TRBJ2-2, with 7 positions matching TRBD2. CDR3 length: 16 residues. CDR1 and CDR2 from the germline V gene are SGHRS and YFSETQ. V gave up 0 bases and J gave up 3 bases; unmatched junction bases: 5. The DNA for the CDR3 is TGCGCCAGCAGCTTGGGGCTAGCGGACTACACCGGGGAGCTGTTTTTT. Protein sequence: CASSLGLADYTGELFF.

The rearrangement joins TRBV14 to TRBJ2-5; D is ambiguous. Trimming pared 4 bases from V and 0 bases from J, leaving 9 bases between. From germline, CDR1 is SGHDN and CDR2 FVKESK. The CDR3 spans 14 residues. The CDR3: CASSLKQYQETQYF. The CDR3, as DNA: TGTGCCAGCAGCCTTAAACAGTACCAAGAGACCCAGTACTTC.

This chain uses TRBV6-1 with TRBJ1-1, with 10 bases aligning to TRBD1. The CDR3 is made up of 14 amino acids. The trim removed 7 bases at V and 5 bases at J, leaving 7 bases unmatched. CDR1 and CDR2 from the germline V gene are MNHNS and SASEGT. The CDR3 DNA follows: TGTGCCAGCATGAGGGACAGGGGCAAGACTGAAGCTTTCTTT. This sequence encodes CASMRDRGKTEAFF.

This clone is a singleton in its sample. The rearrangement links TRBV10-1 to TRBJ2-7; no clear D gene. V shed 8 bases and J shed 3 bases, with 14 bases lying between them. Germline V gene sequence: CDR1 WNHNN, CDR2 SYGVQD (reference sequence). CDR3 length: 13 residues. The CDR3 coding sequence is TGCGCCAGCCGCGCCGGGTCCAACTACGAGCAGTACTTC. Translated: CASRAGSNYEQYF.